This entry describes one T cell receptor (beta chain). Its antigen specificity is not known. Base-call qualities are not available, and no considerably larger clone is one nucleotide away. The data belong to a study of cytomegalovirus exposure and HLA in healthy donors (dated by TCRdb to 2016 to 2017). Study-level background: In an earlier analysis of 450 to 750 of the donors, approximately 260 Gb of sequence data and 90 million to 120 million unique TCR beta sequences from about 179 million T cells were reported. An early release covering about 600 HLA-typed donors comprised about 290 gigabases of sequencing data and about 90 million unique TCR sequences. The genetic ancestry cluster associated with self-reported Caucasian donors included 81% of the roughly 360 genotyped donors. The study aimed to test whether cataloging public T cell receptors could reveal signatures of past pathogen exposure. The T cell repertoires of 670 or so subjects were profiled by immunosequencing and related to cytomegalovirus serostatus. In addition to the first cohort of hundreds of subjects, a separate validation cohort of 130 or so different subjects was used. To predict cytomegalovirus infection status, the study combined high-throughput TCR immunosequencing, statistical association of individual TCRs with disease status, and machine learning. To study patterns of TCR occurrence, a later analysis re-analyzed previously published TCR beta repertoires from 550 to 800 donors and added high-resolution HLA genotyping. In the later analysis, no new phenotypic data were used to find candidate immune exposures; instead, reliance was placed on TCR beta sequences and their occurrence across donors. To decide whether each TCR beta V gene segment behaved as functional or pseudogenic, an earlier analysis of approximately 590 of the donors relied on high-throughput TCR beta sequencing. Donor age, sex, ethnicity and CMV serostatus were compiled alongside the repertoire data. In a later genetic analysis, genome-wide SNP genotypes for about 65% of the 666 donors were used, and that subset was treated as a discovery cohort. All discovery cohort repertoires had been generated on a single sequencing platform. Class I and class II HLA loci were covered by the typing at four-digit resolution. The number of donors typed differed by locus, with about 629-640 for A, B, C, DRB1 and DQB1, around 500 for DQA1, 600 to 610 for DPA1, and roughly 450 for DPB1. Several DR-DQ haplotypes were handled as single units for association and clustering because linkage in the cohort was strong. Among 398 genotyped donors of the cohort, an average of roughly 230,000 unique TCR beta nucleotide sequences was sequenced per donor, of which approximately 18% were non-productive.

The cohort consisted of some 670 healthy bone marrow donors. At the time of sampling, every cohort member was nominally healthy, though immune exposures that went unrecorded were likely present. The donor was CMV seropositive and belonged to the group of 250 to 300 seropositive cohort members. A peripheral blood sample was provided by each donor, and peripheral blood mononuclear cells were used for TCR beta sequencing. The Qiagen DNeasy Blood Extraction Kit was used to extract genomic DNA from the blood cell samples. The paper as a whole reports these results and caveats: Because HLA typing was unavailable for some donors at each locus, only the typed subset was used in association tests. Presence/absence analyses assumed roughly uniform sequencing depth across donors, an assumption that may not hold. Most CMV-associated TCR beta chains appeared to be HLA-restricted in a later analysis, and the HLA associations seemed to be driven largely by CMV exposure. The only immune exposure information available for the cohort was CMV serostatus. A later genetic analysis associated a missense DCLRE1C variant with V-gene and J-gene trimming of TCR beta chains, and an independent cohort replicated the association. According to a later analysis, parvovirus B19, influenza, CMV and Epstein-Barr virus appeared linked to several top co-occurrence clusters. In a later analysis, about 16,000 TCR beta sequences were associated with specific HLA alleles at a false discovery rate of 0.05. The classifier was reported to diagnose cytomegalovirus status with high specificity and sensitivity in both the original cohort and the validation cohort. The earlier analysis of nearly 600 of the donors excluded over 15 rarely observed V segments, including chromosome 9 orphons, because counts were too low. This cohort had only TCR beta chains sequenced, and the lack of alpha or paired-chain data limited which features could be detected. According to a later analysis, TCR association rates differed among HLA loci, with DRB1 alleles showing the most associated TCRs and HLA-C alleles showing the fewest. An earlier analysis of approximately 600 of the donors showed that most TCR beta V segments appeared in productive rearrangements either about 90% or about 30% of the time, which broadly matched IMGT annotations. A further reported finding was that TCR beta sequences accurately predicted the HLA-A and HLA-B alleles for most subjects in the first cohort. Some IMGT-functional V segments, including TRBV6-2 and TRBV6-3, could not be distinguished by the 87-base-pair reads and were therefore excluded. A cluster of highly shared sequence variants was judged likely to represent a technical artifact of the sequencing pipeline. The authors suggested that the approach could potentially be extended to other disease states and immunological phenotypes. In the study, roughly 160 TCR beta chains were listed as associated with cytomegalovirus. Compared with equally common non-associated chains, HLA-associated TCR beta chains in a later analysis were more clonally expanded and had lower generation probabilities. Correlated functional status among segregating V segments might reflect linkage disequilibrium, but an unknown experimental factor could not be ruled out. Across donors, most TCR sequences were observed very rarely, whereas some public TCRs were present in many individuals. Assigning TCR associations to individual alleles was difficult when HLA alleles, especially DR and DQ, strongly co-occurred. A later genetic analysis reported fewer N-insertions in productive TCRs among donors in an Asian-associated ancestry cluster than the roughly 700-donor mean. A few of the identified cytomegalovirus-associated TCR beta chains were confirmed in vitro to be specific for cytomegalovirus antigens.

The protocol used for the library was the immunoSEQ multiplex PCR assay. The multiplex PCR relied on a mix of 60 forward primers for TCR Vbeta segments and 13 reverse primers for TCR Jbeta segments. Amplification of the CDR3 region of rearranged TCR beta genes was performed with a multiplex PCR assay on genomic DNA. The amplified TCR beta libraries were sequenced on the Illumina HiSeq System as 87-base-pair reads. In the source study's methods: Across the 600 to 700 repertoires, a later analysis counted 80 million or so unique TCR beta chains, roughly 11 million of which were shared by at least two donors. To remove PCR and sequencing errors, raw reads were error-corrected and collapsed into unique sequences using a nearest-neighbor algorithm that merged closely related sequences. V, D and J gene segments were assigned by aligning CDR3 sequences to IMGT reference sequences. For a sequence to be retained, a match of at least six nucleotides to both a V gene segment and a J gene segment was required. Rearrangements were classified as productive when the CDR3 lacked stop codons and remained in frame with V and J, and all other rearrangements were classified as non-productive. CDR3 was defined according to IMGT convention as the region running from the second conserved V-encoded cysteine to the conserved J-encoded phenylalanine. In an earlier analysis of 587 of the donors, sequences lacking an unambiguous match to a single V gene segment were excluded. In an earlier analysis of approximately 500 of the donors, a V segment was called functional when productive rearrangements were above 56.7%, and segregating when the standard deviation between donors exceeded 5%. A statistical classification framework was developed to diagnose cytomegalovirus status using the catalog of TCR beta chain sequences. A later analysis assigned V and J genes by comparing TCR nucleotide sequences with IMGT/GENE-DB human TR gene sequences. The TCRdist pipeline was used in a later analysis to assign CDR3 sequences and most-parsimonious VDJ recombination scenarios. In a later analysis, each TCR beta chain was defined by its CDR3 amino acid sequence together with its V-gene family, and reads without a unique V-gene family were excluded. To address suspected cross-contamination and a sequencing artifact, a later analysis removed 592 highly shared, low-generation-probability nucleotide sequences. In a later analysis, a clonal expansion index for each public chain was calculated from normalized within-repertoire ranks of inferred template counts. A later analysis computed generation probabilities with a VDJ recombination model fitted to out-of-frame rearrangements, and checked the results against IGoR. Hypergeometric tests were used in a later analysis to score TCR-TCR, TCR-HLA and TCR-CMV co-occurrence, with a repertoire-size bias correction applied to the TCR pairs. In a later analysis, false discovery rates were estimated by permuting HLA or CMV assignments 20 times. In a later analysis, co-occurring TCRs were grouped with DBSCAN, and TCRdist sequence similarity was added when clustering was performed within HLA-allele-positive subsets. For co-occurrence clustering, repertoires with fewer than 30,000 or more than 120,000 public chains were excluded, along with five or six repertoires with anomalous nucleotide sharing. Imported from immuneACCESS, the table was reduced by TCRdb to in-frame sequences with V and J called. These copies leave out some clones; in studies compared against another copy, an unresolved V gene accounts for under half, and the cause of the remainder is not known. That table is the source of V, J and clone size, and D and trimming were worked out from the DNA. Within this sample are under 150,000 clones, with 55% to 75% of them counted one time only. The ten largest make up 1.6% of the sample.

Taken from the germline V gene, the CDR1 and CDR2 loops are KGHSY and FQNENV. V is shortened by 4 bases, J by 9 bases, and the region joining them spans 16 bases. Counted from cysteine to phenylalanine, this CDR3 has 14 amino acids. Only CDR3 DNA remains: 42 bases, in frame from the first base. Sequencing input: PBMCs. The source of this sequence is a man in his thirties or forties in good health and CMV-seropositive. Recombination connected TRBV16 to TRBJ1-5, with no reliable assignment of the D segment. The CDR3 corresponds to CASSPNGRGWPQHF. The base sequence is TGTGCCAGCAGCCCGAACGGGCGCGGGTGGCCCCAGCATTTT.